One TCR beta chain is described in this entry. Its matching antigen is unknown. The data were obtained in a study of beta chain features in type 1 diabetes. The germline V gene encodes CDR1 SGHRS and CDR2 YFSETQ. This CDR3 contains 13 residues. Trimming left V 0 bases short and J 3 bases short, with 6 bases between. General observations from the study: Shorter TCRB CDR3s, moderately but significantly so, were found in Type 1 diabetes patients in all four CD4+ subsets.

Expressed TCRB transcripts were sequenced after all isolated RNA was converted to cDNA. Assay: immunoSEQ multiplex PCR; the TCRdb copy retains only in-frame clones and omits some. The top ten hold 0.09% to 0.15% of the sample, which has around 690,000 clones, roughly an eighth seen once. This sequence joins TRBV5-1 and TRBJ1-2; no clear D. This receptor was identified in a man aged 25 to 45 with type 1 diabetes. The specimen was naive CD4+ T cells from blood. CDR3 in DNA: TGCGCCAGCAGCTTGGAGCCAGACTATGGCTACACCTTC. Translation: CASSLEPDYGYTF. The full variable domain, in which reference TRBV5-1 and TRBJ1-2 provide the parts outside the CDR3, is KAGVTQTPRYLIKTRGQQVTLSCSPISGHRSVSWYQQTPGQGLQFLFEYFSETQRNKGNFPGRFSGRQFSNSRSEMNVSTLELGDSALYLCASSLEPDYGYTFGSGTRLTVV.